This T cell receptor (beta chain) was captured by sequencing in a study of blood T cells in healthy people across ages. A second PCR, run for roughly 7 to 12 cycles, used a sample-barcoded 5' primer plus a J-beta primer mix. Unique molecular identifiers of 12 random nucleotides labeled each cDNA. TCRdb re-called the 5' RACE reads through MiXCR, storing one row per CDR3 protein. The sample holds 1.6 million or so distinct CDR3 sequences, roughly 32% seen once. V was trimmed by 5 bases and J by 2 bases, leaving 14 bases between them. The CDR3 runs 15 residues. Germline CDR1 is MNHNS and CDR2 is SASEGT. The donors, all healthy, were Caucasians living in Russia, aged about 6 to 90. Whenever a sample was processed, at least 7 million PBMCs were isolated. Total RNA, at least 5 micrograms per sample, was extracted from PBMCs. This clonotype was counted at least ten times.

Material: blood. V and J are TRBV6-1 and TRBJ2-3; D not resolved. This TCR came from a woman in her twenties or thirties in good health. The CDR3 nucleotides read TGTGCCAGCAGTCCCTCGGCCGCGTTCACAGATACGCAGTATTTT. Translation: CASSPSAAFTDTQYF.